These 5 T cell receptor beta chains were sequenced from one sample in a study of blood T cells in healthy people across ages. Together with a sample-barcoded 5' primer, a J-beta primer mix was included in a second PCR lasting about 6 to 12 cycles. TCRdb reprocessed the 5' RACE reads via MiXCR and lists one record per CDR3 protein. The data hold more than 900,000 distinct CDR3 sequences, with under 30% observed a single time. The sample also formed part of further work on T cells of mothers and their children.

The sequenced sample consisted of blood. All receptors derive from a girl aged 2-10 years in good health.

This clonotype was detected a few times. The chain recombines TRBV6-1 with TRBJ2-5; no clear D gene. Germline assignment: CDR1 MNHNS and CDR2 SASEGT. The CDR3 is made up of 14 amino acids. V lost 4 bases to trimming and J lost 5 bases, with 14 bases between them. The CDR3, as DNA: TGTGCCAGCAGTGGCGCTAGTGTGGGGGAGACCCAGTACTTC. Protein product: CASSGASVGETQYF.

The chain couples TRBV2 to TRBJ1-5; D ambiguous. Between the trimmed V and J ends, which lost 5 bases and 3 bases, there was a span of 14 bases. This CDR3 spans 15 amino acids. CDR1 SNHLY and CDR2 FYNNEI come from the germline V gene. The CDR3 sequence is CASSRGRQLNQPQHF. The CDR3 bases are TGTGCCAGCAGTCGGGGTAGGCAGCTCAATCAGCCCCAGCATTTT.

The chain couples TRBV20-1 to TRBJ2-7; D is possibly TRBD2 (6 bases). The germline CDR1 and CDR2 sequences are DFQATT and SNEGSKA (reference sequence). This CDR3 region has 12 residues. The V and J ends lost 6 bases and 7 bases respectively, with 16 bases between them. The CDR3 loop is CSAKRVAGEQYF. In DNA, the CDR3 is TGCAGTGCCAAGCGCGTTGCGGGGGAGCAGTACTTC.

This chain uses TRBV2 with TRBJ1-2; the D gene is possibly TRBD1 (5 bases). The CDR3 is made up of 15 amino acids. Germline-derived CDR1 and CDR2 are SNHLY and FYNNEI. Deletions cut 5 bases from V and 7 bases from J, with 20 bases between. Here the CDR3 DNA reads TGTGCCAGCAGTACTATCAGGGAACGAGTGGCTGGCTACACCTTC. Residues: CASSTIRERVAGYTF. The full variable domain, in which reference TRBV2 and TRBJ1-2 provide the parts outside the CDR3, is EPEVTQTPSHQVTQMGQEVILRCVPISNHLYFYWYRQILGQKVEFLVSFYNNEISEKSEIFDDQFSVERPDGSNFTLKIRSTKLEDSAMYFCASSTIRERVAGYTFGSGTRLTVV.

This clonotype was counted only a few times. The chain carries TRBV7-9 and TRBJ1-4, with TRBD1 as a possible D gene (5 bases). Germline CDR1 and CDR2: SEHNR and FQNEAQ (reference sequence). The CDR3 extends over 17 amino acids. Trimming removed 5 bases from V and 4 bases from J, with 20 bases in between. CDR3: CASSPSMGTLDNEKLFF. CDR3 nucleotides: TGTGCCAGCAGCCCCTCGATGGGGACGCTCGATAATGAAAAACTGTTTTTT.